This TCR beta chain was obtained from a study of T cells in Graves' hyperthyroidism and ophthalmopathy. Study-wide findings and caveats: Blood also contained most expanded thyroid clonotypes above 0.001.

Inclusion characteristics of ophthalmopathy patients comprised a Clinical Activity Score of at least 3, a NOSPECS grade of at least 4, and duration under 3 months. The V and J ends lost 4 bases and 5 bases, in that order; junction bases with no gene match: 10. The germline V gene has CDR1 LNHDA and CDR2 SQIVND (reference sequence). The CDR3 runs to 16 residues. With regard to this clonotype: Antigen unknown.

Researchers took RNA transcripts and amplified the TCR beta CDR3 regions from them. The HTBI set primed first-round TCR CDR3 RT-PCR. TCRdb re-derived calls from the multiplex PCR reads in MiXCR, one entry per CDR3 protein. Altogether hundreds of thousands of distinct CDR3 sequences are present, 22% being singletons, with the ten largest covering under 55%. The material sequenced was blood. This clonotype was obtained from a woman aged 70-85 years with Graves' ophthalmopathy. The chain couples TRBV19 to TRBJ2-3; 9 nucleotides align to TRBD1. Here the CDR3 DNA reads TGTGCCAGTAGTAGTGGGACAGGGCTAGGTTTAGATACGCAGTATTTT. Translation: CASSSGTGLGLDTQYF. Together with reference TRBV19 and TRBJ2-3, the CDR3 gives the full variable domain: DGGITQSPKYLFRKEGQNVTLSCEQNLNHDAMYWYRQDPGQGLRLIYYSQIVNDFQKGDIAEGYSVSREKKESFPLTVTSAQKNPTAFYLCASSSGTGLGLDTQYFGPGTRLTVL.